This section outlines one T cell receptor (beta chain) sequence together with its context. Its antigen is not yet known. No much larger clone is present one base from it, and per-base qualities are unavailable. The entry originates in a study of blood T cell repertoires in COVID-19 (dated by TCRdb to the early 2020s). Study-wide context: Collaborator samples came from the United States, Italy and Spain and covered acute and convalescent phases of COVID-19. Where HLA class I and class II types were available, the types were taken from metadata supplied by the sample provider, not from assay-based typing. The repertoires were released in a freely available public database intended as a resource for research on the immune response to SARS-CoV-2. Deeply sampled blood TCRbeta repertoires from subjects exposed to, actively infected with, or recovered from COVID-19 were included in the dataset. Nearly every sample came with metadata listing a de-identified subject ID, COVID-19 status, age in years and sex. The prospective study material was composed of cDNA or gDNA derived from T cells, B-cell-depleted T cells, or PBMCs. The samples were drawn from the first 160 participants of the ongoing ImmuneRACE study and from 950 to 1,500 subjects provided by 6 global collaborators.

The full study reports these points: The quantity of clinical and demographic metadata differed by source and by participant and was supplied without curation.

TCRbeta CDR3 regions were amplified from genomic DNA using the immunoSEQ Assay, a bias-controlled multiplex PCR. The published analysis was carried out like this. Within the assay, amplification of reference gene primers was used to estimate how many nucleated cells each sample contained. Sequence reads were collapsed and filtered to measure the absolute abundance of every unique TCRbeta CDR3 rearrangement. For each sample, productive Simpson clonality was calculated as the square root of Simpson's diversity index across productive rearrangements. TCRdb retrieved this table from immuneACCESS and kept in-frame rearrangements only. Not all clones are present; in checked studies, unresolved V genes account for under half, and no reason is known for the remainder. That table supplies the V and J calls and clone size; D and trimming were determined from the DNA. Across this sample there are more than 95,000 clones, with about 85% seen only once. The ten largest account for approximately 3% of the sample.

In Seattle, one collaborating source enrolled patients while the infection was active and tracked those patients longitudinally over the course of disease. Each collaborating institution followed its own protocols to collect whole blood in K2EDTA tubes. For TCRbeta analysis, collaborator samples were shipped as frozen whole blood, as isolated PBMCs, or as DNA extracted from either sample type. The sequenced material came from peripheral blood. The source is an elderly woman with COVID-19, enrolled during active disease.

This receptor has the CDR3 CASSLYRDRGHEQYF. The sequenced DNA is TGTGCCAGCAGCCTCTACCGGGACAGGGGTCACGAGCAGTACTTC. The chain was built from TRBV7-2 and TRBJ2-7, with 10 junctional bases fitting TRBD1. Reading the germline V gene gives CDR1 SGHTA and CDR2 FQGNSA. Compared with germline, V lacks 5 bases and J lacks 5 bases; bases without a gene match: 9. The CDR3, from cysteine to phenylalanine, totals 15 residues. Only the CDR3 DNA stays, 45 bases, in frame from base 1. The full variable domain, with segments outside the CDR3 supplied by the reference TRBV7-2 and TRBJ2-7 proteins, appears as GAGVSQSPSNKVTEKGKDVELRCDPISGHTALYWYRQSLGQGLEFLIYFQGNSAPDKSGLPSDRFSAERTGGSVSTLTIQRTQQEDSAVYLCASSLYRDRGHEQYFGPGTRLTVT.